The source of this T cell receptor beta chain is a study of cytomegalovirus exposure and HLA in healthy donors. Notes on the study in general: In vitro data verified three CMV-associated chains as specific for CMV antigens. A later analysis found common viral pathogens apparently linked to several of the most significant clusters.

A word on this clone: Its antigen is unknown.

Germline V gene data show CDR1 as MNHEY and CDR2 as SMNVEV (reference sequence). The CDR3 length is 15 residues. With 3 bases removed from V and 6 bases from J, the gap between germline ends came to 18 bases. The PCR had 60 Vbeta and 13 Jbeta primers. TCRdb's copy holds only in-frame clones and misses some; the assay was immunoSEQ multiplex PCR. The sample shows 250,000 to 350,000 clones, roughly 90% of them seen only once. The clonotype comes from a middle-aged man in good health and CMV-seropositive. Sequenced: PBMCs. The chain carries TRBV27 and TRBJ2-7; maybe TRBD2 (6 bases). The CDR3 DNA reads TGTGCCAGCAGTTTGGCTAGTCCGGGAGATGCCGAGCAGTACTTC. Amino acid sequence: CASSLASPGDAEQYF.